The sequence of this TCR beta chain was determined in a study of T-cell reconstitution after alpha-beta-depleted transplantation in children. V was cut by 6 bases and J by 1 base, with 15 bases left in between. Germline CDR1 ENHRY, CDR2 SYGVKD. This CDR3 comprises 16 residues. For TCRbeta, the library was prepared with unique molecular identifiers. TCRdb independently ran MiXCR on the PCR reads; one entry per CDR3 protein. Counted here are 100,000 or so distinct CDR3 sequences, roughly 7.2% occurring once; the ten biggest clones make up roughly 15%. This clonotype was seen many times. Its antigen is currently unknown. General observations from the study: Approximately two months post-transplant, alpha-beta T cells reportedly originated from several hundred expanded graft clones.

Sequencing was performed on PBMCs, taken before TCRalphabeta/CD19-depleted stem cell transplant. This receptor was taken from a boy younger than 10 with acute lymphoblastic leukemia, due to receive a stem cell transplant. The chain couples TRBV10-3 to TRBJ2-2, with a tentative D call TRBD1 (6 bases). This CDR3 reads CAISKTGWGNTGELFF. Written as DNA, the CDR3 is TGTGCCATCAGCAAAACAGGGTGGGGGAACACCGGGGAGCTGTTTTTT.